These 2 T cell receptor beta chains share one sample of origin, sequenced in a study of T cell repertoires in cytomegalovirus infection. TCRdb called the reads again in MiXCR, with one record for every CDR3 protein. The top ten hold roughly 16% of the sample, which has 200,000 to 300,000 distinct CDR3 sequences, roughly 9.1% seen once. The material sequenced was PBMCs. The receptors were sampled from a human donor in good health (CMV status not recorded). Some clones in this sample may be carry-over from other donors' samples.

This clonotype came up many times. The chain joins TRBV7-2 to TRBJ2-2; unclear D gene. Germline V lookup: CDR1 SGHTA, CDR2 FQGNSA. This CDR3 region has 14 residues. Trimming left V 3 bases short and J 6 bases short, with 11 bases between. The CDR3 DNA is TGTGCCAGCAGCTTTTCCCCGGCGGCCGGGGAGCTGTTTTTT. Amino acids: CASSFSPAAGELFF.

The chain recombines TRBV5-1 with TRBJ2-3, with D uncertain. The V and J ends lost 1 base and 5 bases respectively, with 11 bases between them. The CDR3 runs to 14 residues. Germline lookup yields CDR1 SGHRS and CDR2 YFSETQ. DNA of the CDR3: TGCGCCAGCAGCTTGACTATCTCGGGAGATACGCAGTATTTT. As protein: CASSLTISGDTQYF.